This T cell receptor (beta chain) was identified in a study of blood T cell repertoires in COVID-19. Looking at the study overall: There were acute and convalescent COVID-19 samples, and they came from the United States, Italy and Spain. In each case, the material was cDNA or gDNA derived from T cells, B-cell-depleted T cells, or PBMCs.

Methods used by the authors: By means of reference gene primer amplification, nucleated cell counts were estimated. Clones were read by immunoSEQ multiplex PCR, and TCRdb kept only the in-frame ones, dropping some. V and J calls plus clone size are reproduced from that table; the DNA served to infer D and trimming. The table lists around 25,000 clones, 90% to 95% of them singletons. Deletions cut 6 bases from V and 0 bases from J, with 9 bases between. The germline CDR1 and CDR2 sequences are LNHDA and SQIVND (reference sequence). The CDR3 covers 15 residues. The chain carries TRBV19 and TRBJ2-6; tentatively, D is TRBD1 (5 bases). Sequenced sample: peripheral blood. The TCR originated in a human donor with active COVID-19. The donor label of this sample is uncertain. CDR3 residues: CASRQDHSGANVLTF. The DNA for the CDR3 is TGTGCCAGTAGACAGGATCACTCTGGGGCCAACGTCCTGACTTTC.